These T cell receptor beta chains were read from a single sample in a study of shared clonotypes between healthy human individuals. Sequencing was performed with immunoSEQ multiplex PCR; in TCRdb, only in-frame clones are kept and a portion is missing. The sample lists a few hundred thousand clones, 73% occurring once. Sequencing was carried out using memory CD4+ T cells sorted from blood. These receptors all come from a man aged 25-45 years in good health. CDR3s include the opening cysteine and the closing phenylalanine or tryptophan. Fields, in order: J gene, clone size, D gene, V gene, CDR3 protein, CDR3 DNA. A D gene is named only where the DNA matches it firmly. Size is stated for part of the rows, as once, few or many counts, or as a class when the clone is expanded.

>TRBJ2-1|NA|NA|TRBV5-1
CASSDGLSASYNEQFF
TGCGCCAGCAGCGACGGACTCTCCGCCTCCTACAATGAGCAGTTCTTC
>TRBJ2-2|NA|NA|TRBV30
CAWSKVVAGELFF
TGTGCCTGGAGTAAAGTTGTGGCCGGGGAGCTGTTTTTT
>TRBJ1-5|NA|NA|TRBV28
CASSLGYGNQPQHF
TGTGCCAGCAGTTTGGGGTACGGGAATCAGCCCCAGCATTTT
>TRBJ1-1|NA|NA|TRBV18
CASSPRPLVGEGTEAFF
TGTGCCAGCTCACCACGGCCCCTTGTAGGGGAGGGAACTGAAGCTTTCTTT
>TRBJ2-3|NA|NA|TRBV18
CASSPAAGRTDTQYF
TGTGCCAGCTCACCCGCGGCAGGACGCACAGATACGCAGTATTTT
>TRBJ2-7|once|NA|TRBV5-8
CASRRTDHSYEQYF
TGTGCCAGCAGGAGGACAGACCATTCCTACGAGCAGTACTTC
>TRBJ2-7|few|TRBD2|TRBV6-1
CASRSGTSDTQQYF
TGTGCCAGCAGGTCCGGGACTAGCGATACCCAGCAGTACTTC
>TRBJ1-2|NA|NA|TRBV2
CASSRTQSANYGYTF
TGTGCCAGCAGCCGGACCCAATCAGCTAACTATGGCTACACCTTC
>TRBJ1-5|NA|NA|TRBV21-1
CASSPHLTDNQPQHF
TGTGCCAGCAGCCCCCACCTGACAGATAATCAGCCCCAGCATTTT
>TRBJ2-7|NA|TRBD1|TRBV6-1
CASSESQPGQVSLLAPAQYF
TGTGCCAGCAGTGAATCCCAACCGGGACAGGTCTCCCTTTTAGCGCCAGCGCAGTACTTC
>TRBJ2-3|NA|TRBD1|TRBV28
CASSLLGRWGQRTGDTQYF
TGTGCCAGCAGCCTTTTGGGGCGATGGGGACAGAGAACAGGGGATACGCAGTATTTT
>TRBJ1-1|once|NA|TRBV7-9
CASSFLGDTEAFF
TGTGCCAGCAGCTTTTTGGGCGACACTGAAGCTTTCTTT
>TRBJ1-3|NA|NA|TRBV6-1
CASSEGTTGGTGNTIYF
TGTGCCAGCAGTGAAGGGACGACGGGGGGGACTGGAAACACCATATATTTT
>TRBJ2-7|NA|TRBD1|TRBV6-1
CASSYRGEQYF
TGTGCCAGCAGTTACAGGGGGGAGCAGTACTTC
>TRBJ2-7|NA|NA|TRBV9
CASSVAGANEQYF
TGTGCCAGCAGCGTAGCAGGGGCAAACGAGCAGTACTTC
>TRBJ1-4|NA|NA|TRBV28
CASSLLAGGQKLFF
TGTGCCAGCAGTTTATTAGCCGGGGGACAAAAACTGTTTTTT
>TRBJ2-5|NA|TRBD2|TRBV30
CAWESAGVQTQYF
TGTGCCTGGGAATCGGCGGGAGTCCAGACCCAGTACTTC
>TRBJ2-7|NA|NA|TRBV7-2
CASSLGDSSYEQYF
TGTGCCAGCAGCTTAGGGGACTCCTCCTACGAGCAGTACTTC
>TRBJ2-1|NA|NA|TRBV7-2
CASSLGTYNEQFF
TGTGCCAGCAGCTTAGGTACGTACAATGAGCAGTTCTTC
>TRBJ2-1|NA|NA|TRBV6-1
CASSELDLAGFLDEQFF
TGTGCCAGCAGTGAACTGGATTTGGCAGGGTTTTTGGATGAGCAGTTCTTC
>TRBJ2-5|NA|TRBD2|TRBV6-5
CASSYRGSRETQYF
TGTGCCAGCAGTTACCGCGGGAGTAGGGAGACCCAGTACTTC
>TRBJ2-1|NA|NA|TRBV9
CASSVAGQYNEQFF
TGTGCCAGCAGCGTAGCTGGTCAGTACAATGAGCAGTTCTTC
>TRBJ2-2|many|NA|TRBV5-4
CASSLDWGQGPGELFF
TGTGCCAGCAGCTTGGATTGGGGCCAGGGCCCCGGGGAGCTGTTTTTT
>TRBJ2-7|few|TRBD2|TRBV7-8
CASSTSGSHEQYF
TGTGCCAGCAGCACTAGCGGGAGCCACGAGCAGTACTTC
>TRBJ2-1|NA|NA|TRBV19
CATSPLTSSYNEQFF
TGTGCCACCTCACCTCTTACGAGCTCCTACAATGAGCAGTTCTTC
>TRBJ2-1|NA|TRBD1|TRBV15
CATSRGSGQGANEQFF
TGTGCCACCAGCAGAGGTTCGGGACAGGGGGCCAATGAGCAGTTCTTC
>TRBJ2-3|NA|NA|TRBV13
CASTLGPSTPPDTQYF
TGTGCCAGCACCCTTGGGCCAAGCACCCCCCCAGATACGCAGTATTTT
>TRBJ1-5|NA|NA|TRBV2
CATGGGVGQPQHF
TGTGCCACCGGGGGAGGGGTCGGTCAGCCCCAGCATTTT
>TRBJ2-2|NA|NA|TRBV27
CASSSLRFPETNTGELFF
TGTGCCAGCAGTTCCCTCCGCTTTCCGGAGACGAACACCGGGGAGCTGTTTTTT
>TRBJ2-3|NA|TRBD2|TRBV10-1
CASSGGDYTDTQYF
TGCGCCAGCAGTGGAGGGGACTACACAGATACGCAGTATTTT
>TRBJ2-7|NA|TRBD1|TRBV28
CASRPTPGQGPSTYEQYF
TGTGCCAGCAGGCCTACTCCGGGACAGGGCCCTTCAACCTACGAGCAGTACTTC
>TRBJ1-4|NA|NA|TRBV10-3
CAISGGLREKLFF
TGTGCCATCAGTGGGGGCCTGCGGGAAAAACTGTTTTTT
>TRBJ2-3|NA|NA|TRBV6-5
CASKMNGLTDTQYF
TGTGCCAGCAAAATGAATGGCCTCACAGATACGCAGTATTTT
>TRBJ2-5|many|NA|TRBV6-5
CASSYSKGAGGETQYF
TGTGCCAGCAGTTACTCGAAGGGCGCCGGGGGAGAGACCCAGTACTTC
>TRBJ2-7|NA|NA|TRBV7-2
CASSDPSREQYF
TGTGCCAGCAGCGATCCTAGCCGCGAGCAGTACTTC
>TRBJ1-1|NA|TRBD1|TRBV6-1
CASMLTGSDTEAFF
TGTGCCAGCATGTTGACAGGGAGTGACACTGAAGCTTTCTTT
>TRBJ1-2|many|NA|TRBV7-9
CASSPQGGLTF
TGTGCCAGCAGCCCGCAAGGGGGGCTAACCTTC
>TRBJ2-7|NA|NA|TRBV4-1
CASSQPGADTGEQYF
TGCGCCAGCAGCCAACCTGGGGCCGACACGGGCGAGCAGTACTTC
>TRBJ2-3|NA|TRBD2|TRBV6-4
CASSPVAGGTDTQYF
TGTGCCAGCAGCCCCGTAGCGGGGGGGACAGATACGCAGTATTTT
>TRBJ1-6|NA|NA|TRBV15
CATSRYSARLDSPLHF
TGTGCCACCAGCAGATATTCCGCCAGGTTGGATTCACCCCTCCACTTT
>TRBJ1-1|NA|NA|TRBV6-6
CASISQGLLTTEAFF
TGTGCCAGCATCTCTCAGGGGCTGCTAACTACTGAAGCTTTCTTT